Each of the 19 T cell receptor beta chains below was sequenced from the same sample in a study of long-term antiretroviral therapy in people with HIV. Assay version v3.0 of immunoSEQ was used, and it was run at survey level. Some clones are missing from TCRdb's copy, which holds only in-frame ones; the method was immunoSEQ multiplex PCR. The sample has about 25,000 clones; around 82% are singletons. The sample consisted of unsorted PBMCs, taken 3 years after starting antiretroviral therapy. Receptors originate from a young man with HIV.

CDR3 sequence (DNA): TGTGCCAGCAGTTGGGGGATAGGCTACACCTTC. Encoded protein: CASSWGIGYTF. The V and J genes are TRBV6-5 and TRBJ1-2, with D possibly TRBD1 on 5 matching bases. The CDR3 is made up of 11 amino acids. With 4 bases removed from V and 8 bases from J, the gap between germline ends came to 8 bases. Germline V gene data show CDR1 as MNHEY and CDR2 as SVGAGI.

V gene TRBV6-1 combines with J gene TRBJ2-7, with 8 bases that match TRBD1. This CDR3 region has 15 residues. Trimming took 5 bases from V and 9 from J; bases not matched to a gene: 15. Germline CDR1 is MNHNS and CDR2 is SASEGT. The CDR3 DNA reads as TGTGCCAGCAGTCATACTGGACAGGGCGGGTTCGGGCAGTACTTC. It translates to CASSHTGQGGFGQYF.

The J gene is TRBJ2-1, the V gene TRBV10-3; 14 positions match TRBD2. Germline CDR1 and CDR2: ENHRY and SYGVKD. Germline trimming cut 10 bases from V and 7 bases from J; bases unmatched to any gene: 9. The CDR3 runs 15 residues. The CDR3 coding sequence is TGTGCCACCACCGAGACTAGCGGGGGGGCAAATGAGCAGTTCTTC. This sequence encodes CATTETSGGANEQFF.

The chain combines TRBV4-1 with TRBJ2-5; 8 bases match TRBD2. Germline trimming cut 5 bases from V and 6 bases from J; bases unmatched to any gene: 8. The CDR3 sequence is 14 residues long. Per the germline V gene, CDR1 is MGHRA and CDR2 is YSYEKL. The CDR3 DNA follows: TGCGCCAGCAGCGCTCCCGGGGGGGAGAAGACCCAGTACTTC. This encodes CASSAPGGEKTQYF.

The chain combines TRBV6-6 with TRBJ2-7, with D possibly matching TRBD2 (5 bases). CDR1 is MNHNY, CDR2 SVGAGI, per germline (reference sequence). V gave up 4 bases and J gave up 2 bases, with 15 bases separating them. The CDR3 is 15 residues long. CDR3 loop: CASSSEAPGTYEQYF. For the CDR3, the DNA is TGTGCCAGCAGTTCGGAAGCTCCGGGAACCTACGAGCAGTACTTC.

The chain joins TRBV27 to TRBJ1-1; TRBD1 agrees at 8 bases. Trimming took 1 base from V and 1 from J; bases not matched to a gene: 2. This CDR3 has 15 amino acids. Germline V lookup: CDR1 MNHEY, CDR2 SMNVEV (reference sequence). CDR3 DNA sequence: TGTGCCAGCAGTTTATGGACAGGGAGGAACACTGAAGCTTTCTTT. Translated: CASSLWTGRNTEAFF.

The chain couples TRBV6-4 to TRBJ2-6; 9 bases line up with TRBD1. This CDR3 contains 17 residues. V was clipped by 0 bases and J by 2 bases; unmatched bases: 2. Germline assignment: CDR1 MRHNA and CDR2 SNTAGT. The CDR3 sequence: CASSDSDRGAGANVLTF. CDR3 DNA sequence: TGTGCCAGCAGTGACTCGGACAGGGGTGCTGGGGCCAACGTCCTGACTTTC.

This chain links TRBV6-5 with TRBJ1-5; TRBD1 matches 11 bases. This CDR3 comprises 16 residues. Germline CDR1 and CDR2: MNHEY and SVGAGI. V dropped 4 bases and J dropped 4; count of bases not matched to a gene: 6. The CDR3 loop is CASSSTWDRGNQPQHF. The CDR3 region has the DNA TGTGCCAGCAGTTCGACGTGGGACAGGGGGAATCAGCCCCAGCATTTT.

This clone is a singleton in its sample. The chain carries TRBV2 and TRBJ2-7; D gene unclear. The CDR3 is made up of 11 amino acids. Germline V gives CDR1 SNHLY, CDR2 FYNNEI. Trimming removed 4 bases from V and 0 bases from J, with 1 base in between. The CDR3 sequence: CASSASYEQYF. CDR3 in DNA: TGTGCCAGCAGTGCCTCCTACGAGCAGTACTTC.

The CDR3 DNA reads TGTGCCAGTACCCCAATCGCGGGGGGGCCAGAGACCCAGTACTTC. Its protein product is CASTPIAGGPETQYF. This chain links TRBV19 with TRBJ2-5; TRBD2 aligns across 9 bases. Germline V gene data show CDR1 as LNHDA and CDR2 as SQIVND (reference sequence). Unmatched junction bases numbered 10, after V lost 7 bases and J lost 4 bases. The CDR3 totals 15 residues. The variable domain in full, with the rest retrieved from reference TRBV19 and TRBJ2-5, is DGGITQSPKYLFRKEGQNVTLSCEQNLNHDAMYWYRQDPGQGLRLIYYSQIVNDFQKGDIAEGYSVSREKKESFPLTVTSAQKNPTAFYLCASTPIAGGPETQYFGPGTRLLVL.

This clone has only a few counts. The chain uses TRBV15 and TRBJ2-7; D possibly matches TRBD1 or TRBD2 (5 bases each). The germline V gene encodes CDR1 LNHNV and CDR2 YYDKDF (reference sequence). The ends were cut back, 5 bases at V and 3 bases at J, with 20 bases in the middle. This CDR3 is built from 16 residues. CDR3 nucleotide sequence: TGTGCCACCAGCGGTGGGACCCCACCGATTGTCTACGAGCAGTACTTC. Its protein is CATSGGTPPIVYEQYF.

V usage is TRBV6-5 and J usage is TRBJ2-2, with a weak D call TRBD1 (6 bases). CDR3 length: 14 amino acids. CDR1 and CDR2 from the germline V gene are MNHEY and SVGAGI. Trimming took off 6 bases at V and 4 bases at J, with 12 bases between the two ends. The CDR3 spells CASRNPTGTGELFF. For the CDR3, the DNA is TGTGCCAGCAGAAACCCGACAGGCACCGGGGAGCTGTTTTTT.

The chain recombines TRBV30 with TRBJ2-7, with D unresolved. The CDR3 spans 11 residues. Trimming took 2 bases from V and 2 from J, leaving 4 bases between them. Germline V gene sequence: CDR1 GTSNPN, CDR2 SVGIG (reference sequence). The CDR3 DNA reads as TGTGCCTGGAGTCGAGCCTACGAGCAGTACTTC. It codes for CAWSRAYEQYF.

This clone appeared a single time. The J gene is TRBJ1-1, the V gene TRBV9, with a tentative D call TRBD1 (6 bases). The ends were cut back, 6 bases at V and 1 base at J, with 10 bases in the middle. CDR1 and CDR2 from the germline V gene are SGDLS and YYNGEE. The length of the CDR3 is 13 residues. The CDR3 sequence: CASKGDGNTEAFF. The CDR3 DNA is TGTGCCAGCAAGGGGGACGGGAACACTGAAGCTTTCTTT.

The chain employs TRBV2 and TRBJ2-2; D unclear. This CDR3 has 15 residues. With 7 bases removed from V and 2 bases from J, the gap between germline ends came to 14 bases. Germline V gives CDR1 SNHLY, CDR2 FYNNEI. The DNA of the CDR3 is TGTGCCAGCAACCGCGACGGGCTAAACACCGGGGAGCTGTTTTTT. Its translation: CASNRDGLNTGELFF.

This chain uses TRBV10-1 with TRBJ2-3; TRBD2 might be the D (6 bases). The CDR3 runs to 16 residues. Trimming took off 3 bases at V and 3 bases at J, with 16 bases between the two ends. The V gene's germline CDR1 is WNHNN and CDR2 SYGVQD (reference sequence). The CDR3 nucleotides are TGCGCCAGCAGTGATTCCGGGACTTCCCGTACAGATACGCAGTATTTT. Its protein product is CASSDSGTSRTDTQYF.

J is TRBJ1-3 and V is TRBV4-1; D gene unclear. V was cut by 3 bases and J by 0 bases, with 12 bases left in between. Germline CDR1 is MGHRA and CDR2 is YSYEKL. This CDR3 comprises 16 residues. The CDR3 bases are TGCGCCAGCAGCCAGGCGTCAAGGAGCTCTGGAAACACCATATATTTT. This sequence encodes CASSQASRSSGNTIYF.

This clone was picked up a small number of times. The gene calls are TRBV6-5 and TRBJ1-6; D remains ambiguous. The CDR3 is 12 amino acids. Germline V CDR1 and CDR2: MNHEY, SVGAGI. V dropped 0 bases and J dropped 9 bases, with 3 bases sitting between them. The CDR3 region is CASSYSGSPLHF. The CDR3 bases are TGTGCCAGCAGTTACTCAGGTTCACCCCTCCACTTT.

This chain links TRBV15 with TRBJ2-6; D is possibly TRBD1 (7 bases). Between the trimmed V and J ends, which lost 1 base and 2 bases, there was a span of 12 bases. The CDR3 sequence is 17 residues long. In germline, CDR1 is LNHNV, CDR2 YYDKDF (reference sequence). In nucleotides, the CDR3 is TGTGCCACCAGCAGAGTACCAGGGGGGCCTGGGGCCAACGTCCTGACTTTC. Its protein is CATSRVPGGPGANVLTF.